The rows below give T cell receptor beta chains drawn from one sample of a study of cytomegalovirus exposure and HLA in healthy donors. Sequencing used immunoSEQ multiplex PCR; TCRdb keeps in-frame clones, though not all of them. This table has roughly 250,000 clones, 80% appearing once. Sequencing was performed on PBMCs. The receptors shown here come from a girl aged 2 to 9 in good health and CMV-seronegative. Both conserved end residues are part of each CDR3. The order of the fields is J gene, V gene, clone size, D gene, CDR3 protein, CDR3 DNA. A D gene is named only where the DNA matches it firmly. The size of a clone is reported for some rows only, either as once, few or many, or as a class for expanded clones.

TRBJ2-7,TRBV5-1,NA,NA,CASSLVAGVDYEQYF,TGCGCCAGCAGCTTGGTAGCAGGGGTGGACTACGAGCAGTACTTC
TRBJ1-1,TRBV10-3,NA,TRBD1,CAISETGAITEAFF,TGTGCCATCAGTGAGACAGGGGCGATCACTGAAGCTTTCTTT
TRBJ1-5,TRBV30,NA,NA,CAWSVLGGNQPQHF,TGTGCCTGGAGTGTACTGGGGGGGAATCAGCCCCAGCATTTT
TRBJ2-5,TRBV5-1,few,TRBD1,CASSLMDRATETQYF,TGCGCCAGCAGCTTAATGGACAGGGCGACAGAGACCCAGTACTTC
TRBJ2-7,TRBV6-1,NA,TRBD1,CASNPGQRPYEQYF,TGTGCCAGCAATCCGGGACAGCGTCCCTACGAGCAGTACTTC
TRBJ2-3,TRBV7-9,NA,TRBD1,CASLTGGSDTQYF,TGTGCCAGCTTGACAGGGGGCTCAGATACGCAGTATTTT
TRBJ2-6,TRBV7-2,NA,NA,CASSFRLSGANVLTF,TGTGCCAGCAGCTTTAGACTCTCTGGGGCCAACGTCCTGACTTTC
TRBJ2-7,TRBV2,NA,TRBD2,CAISGGTNLRSYEQYF,TGTGCCATCTCAGGCGGGACTAACCTTCGTTCCTACGAGCAGTACTTC
TRBJ1-2,TRBV2,NA,NA,CASRGRGYTF,TGTGCCAGCAGAGGGAGGGGCTACACCTTC
TRBJ2-7,TRBV13,NA,NA,CASSLDPDSYEQYF,TGTGCCAGCAGCTTAGATCCGGACTCCTACGAGCAGTACTTC
TRBJ1-2,TRBV5-1,NA,TRBD1,CASSYRGEAGYTF,TGCGCCAGCAGCTACAGGGGGGAAGCTGGCTACACCTTC
TRBJ1-4,TRBV21-1,few,NA,CASSKVIGTGGEKLFF,TGTGCCAGCAGCAAAGTCATTGGGACAGGGGGCGAAAAACTGTTTTTT
TRBJ2-3,TRBV28,NA,TRBD2,CASSNRGGTSGSGGTDTQYF,TGTGCCAGCAGCAACCGGGGGGGAACTAGCGGGAGTGGGGGCACAGATACGCAGTATTTT
TRBJ2-3,TRBV30,few,TRBD2,CAWSGTSGRAGADTQYF,TGTGCCTGGAGTGGGACTAGCGGGAGGGCCGGAGCAGATACGCAGTATTTT
TRBJ2-2,TRBV5-1,NA,TRBD2,CASSLWGGPNTGELFF,TGCGCCAGCAGCCTTTGGGGGGGACCGAACACCGGGGAGCTGTTTTTT
TRBJ1-2,TRBV30,once,NA,CAWSLGRDTYGYTF,TGTGCCTGGAGCCTAGGCCGGGACACCTATGGCTACACCTTC
TRBJ1-1,TRBV29-1,NA,TRBD1,CSVAGQENTEAFF,TGCAGCGTGGCGGGACAGGAAAACACTGAAGCTTTCTTT
TRBJ2-7,TRBV2,few,TRBD1,CASSDWKGARYYEQYF,TGTGCCAGCAGTGACTGGAAGGGGGCGAGATACTACGAGCAGTACTTC
TRBJ2-7,TRBV29-1,NA,TRBD1,CSVEGTRQGSEQYF,TGCAGCGTTGAGGGAACTAGACAGGGGTCCGAGCAGTACTTC
TRBJ1-2,TRBV29-1,NA,TRBD1,CSAEDRGYYGYTF,TGCAGCGCCGAGGACAGGGGCTACTATGGCTACACCTTC
TRBJ1-2,TRBV28,NA,NA,CVSSLRRKPGWAHYGYTF,TGTGTCAGCAGTTTAAGGCGGAAGCCAGGGTGGGCCCACTATGGCTACACCTTC
TRBJ2-3,TRBV7-9,NA,NA,CASLGAGGDTQYF,TGTGCTAGCCTAGGAGCGGGCGGCGATACGCAGTATTTT
TRBJ2-7,TRBV7-6,NA,TRBD2,CASSPGTSGGPFYEQYF,TGTGCCAGCAGCCCAGGGACTAGCGGGGGACCCTTTTACGAGCAGTACTTC
TRBJ1-2,TRBV6-6,NA,NA,CASSSRKDHIGYTF,TGTGCCAGCAGTTCGAGGAAAGATCATATCGGCTACACCTTC
TRBJ1-1,TRBV15,NA,NA,CATSRIGRSAEAFF,TGTGCCACCAGCAGAATAGGGAGGTCCGCTGAAGCTTTCTTT
TRBJ1-2,TRBV27,NA,NA,CASSPGQLTHSSYGYTF,TGTGCCAGCAGTCCCGGACAGCTAACACATTCCAGCTATGGCTACACCTTC
TRBJ2-7,TRBV7-9,NA,TRBD2,CASSPSGNRIYEQYF,TGTGCCAGCAGCCCTAGCGGGAACAGGATCTACGAGCAGTACTTC
TRBJ2-7,TRBV30,NA,TRBD2,CAWSPPDTPGGEQYF,TGTGCCTGGAGCCCGCCAGACACCCCCGGGGGGGAGCAGTACTTC
TRBJ2-1,TRBV5-4,NA,NA,CASSLPGIAGQEQFF,TGTGCCAGCAGCTTGCCTGGAATAGCGGGACAGGAGCAGTTCTTC
TRBJ2-2,TRBV5-6,NA,NA,CASSLGFRNTGELFF,TGTGCCAGCAGCTTGGGATTCAGAAACACCGGGGAGCTGTTTTTT
TRBJ2-1,TRBV4-1,NA,NA,CASSRVEGEQFF,TGCGCCAGCAGCCGAGTAGAGGGTGAGCAGTTCTTC
TRBJ2-3,TRBV7-9,NA,TRBD2,CASSLPKSGSGATDTQYF,TGTGCCAGCAGCTTACCAAAGAGCGGGAGTGGAGCCACAGATACGCAGTATTTT
TRBJ1-6,TRBV13,NA,TRBD1,CASSRKGQGLGVLHF,TGTGCCAGCAGCCGAAAGGGACAGGGATTGGGGGTTCTCCACTTT
TRBJ2-7,TRBV28,NA,TRBD2,CANGEGINEQYF,TGTGCCAACGGGGAGGGGATCAACGAGCAGTACTTC
TRBJ2-7,TRBV28,NA,NA,CASSFGGLSGEQYF,TGTGCCAGCAGTTTCGGCGGCTTGTCGGGCGAGCAGTACTTC
TRBJ2-7,TRBV9,NA,TRBD1,CASSPRGQGASYEQYF,TGTGCCAGCAGCCCCAGGGGGCAGGGCGCCTCCTACGAGCAGTACTTC
TRBJ1-4,TRBV5-5,NA,NA,CASSLFGAATNEKLFF,TGTGCCAGCAGTTTATTTGGGGCTGCAACTAATGAAAAACTGTTTTTT
TRBJ2-7,TRBV19,NA,NA,CASSTPGYEQYF,TGTGCCAGTAGTACCCCCGGCTACGAGCAGTACTTC
TRBJ1-6,TRBV15,few,NA,CATSRRFGGDIMNSPLHF,TGTGCCACCAGCAGAAGATTCGGGGGAGACATAATGAATTCACCCCTCCACTTT
TRBJ2-2,TRBV30,NA,NA,CACYRENTGELFF,TGTGCCTGTTACAGGGAGAACACCGGGGAGCTGTTTTTT
TRBJ2-2,TRBV6-6,once,TRBD1,CASTKTGTGNTGELFF,TGTGCCAGCACTAAGACCGGGACAGGGAACACCGGGGAGCTGTTTTTT
TRBJ1-3,TRBV19,NA,NA,CASSISRSSGNTIYF,TGTGCCAGTAGTATCTCCCGGAGCTCTGGAAACACCATATATTTT
TRBJ2-7,TRBV4-1,NA,NA,CASSQGAVYEQYF,TGCGCCAGCAGCCAAGGGGCAGTCTACGAGCAGTACTTC
TRBJ2-1,TRBV5-1,NA,TRBD2,CASRELADNYNEQFF,TGCGCCAGCAGGGAGCTAGCGGATAACTACAATGAGCAGTTCTTC
TRBJ2-2,TRBV27,once,TRBD1,CASSLAQGAGELFF,TGTGCCAGCAGTTTGGCACAGGGGGCCGGGGAGCTGTTTTTT
TRBJ2-7,TRBV10-3,NA,TRBD2,CAIGLAGDYEQYF,TGTGCCATTGGACTAGCGGGAGACTACGAGCAGTACTTC
TRBJ2-2,TRBV9,NA,NA,CASSVVGARGTGELFF,TGTGCCAGCAGCGTAGTAGGGGCGCGGGGCACCGGGGAGCTGTTTTTT
TRBJ2-5,TRBV13,NA,TRBD2,CASSLSTAGALETQYF,TGTGCCAGCAGCTTAAGTACAGCGGGAGCTCTGGAGACCCAGTACTTC
TRBJ1-1,TRBV7-6,NA,NA,CASSLPGREAFF,TGTGCCAGCAGCTTACCGGGAAGAGAAGCTTTCTTT
TRBJ2-2,TRBV27,NA,TRBD1,CASHRGTDTGELFF,TGTGCCAGCCACAGGGGGACGGACACCGGGGAGCTGTTTTTT
TRBJ2-1,TRBV7-2,NA,NA,CASSLVTGTYNEQFF,TGTGCCAGCAGCTTAGTGACGGGAACCTACAATGAGCAGTTCTTC
TRBJ2-7,TRBV6-6,few,TRBD2,CASRDRTSGSYEQYF,TGTGCCAGCAGAGATAGGACTAGCGGATCCTACGAGCAGTACTTC
TRBJ2-7,TRBV5-1,NA,TRBD1,CASSAPETGGYEQYF,TGCGCCAGCAGCGCCCCGGAGACAGGGGGCTACGAGCAGTACTTC
TRBJ1-3,TRBV28,NA,NA,CASSLWLVGLSGNTIYF,TGTGCCAGCAGTTTATGGTTGGTGGGCCTCTCTGGAAACACCATATATTTT
TRBJ2-5,TRBV7-6,NA,NA,CASSPVWGGQETQYF,TGTGCCAGCAGCCCCGTGTGGGGCGGACAAGAGACCCAGTACTTC
TRBJ2-3,TRBV5-1,NA,TRBD2,CASSPGLAGGTDTQYF,TGCGCCAGCAGCCCGGGACTAGCGGGAGGGACAGATACGCAGTATTTT